This T cell receptor (beta chain) was captured in a study of blood T cell repertoires in COVID-19. The CDR3 extends over 17 amino acids. CDR1 and CDR2 (germline): SGHTA, FQGNSA. The V segment lost 4 bases and the J segment 4 bases; nucleotides outside the gene matches: 5. Original processing notes: Reference gene primer amplification gave estimated nucleated cell counts. TCRdb keeps only in-frame clones here, not all; method: immunoSEQ multiplex PCR. V and J calls and clone size come straight from that table; D and trimming were deduced from the DNA. The sample shows 150,000 to 200,000 clones, about four fifths of them seen only once.

Source material: PBMCs or T cells enriched from blood (not recorded which). The receptor comes from a man in his forties who had recovered from COVID-19. V usage is TRBV7-2 and J usage is TRBJ2-1, with TRBD2 identical over 15 bases. The CDR3 region has the DNA TGTGCCAGCAGCTCGGGACTAGCGGGGGGTTTTTACAATGAGCAGTTCTTC. Translating it yields CASSSGLAGGFYNEQFF.